This T cell receptor (beta chain) was profiled in a study of cytomegalovirus exposure and HLA in healthy donors. CDR1 is MRHNA and CDR2 is SNTAGT in the germline V gene. The V end lost 3 bases, the J end lost 7 bases, and 12 bases lay between the germline ends. The CDR3 sequence is 13 residues long. Repertoires were generated with immunoSEQ multiplex PCR, while TCRdb's copy carries only in-frame clones and drops some. The sample yields roughly 170,000 clones, about 80% seen once. The clonotype originates from a woman in her late teens or twenties in good health and CMV-seropositive. Sequences were obtained from PBMCs. The chain couples TRBV6-4 to TRBJ1-2; D unresolved. The DNA for the CDR3 is TGTGCCAGCAGTGAGGACGGGATTGGTGGCTACACCTTC. This gives the protein CASSEDGIGGYTF.